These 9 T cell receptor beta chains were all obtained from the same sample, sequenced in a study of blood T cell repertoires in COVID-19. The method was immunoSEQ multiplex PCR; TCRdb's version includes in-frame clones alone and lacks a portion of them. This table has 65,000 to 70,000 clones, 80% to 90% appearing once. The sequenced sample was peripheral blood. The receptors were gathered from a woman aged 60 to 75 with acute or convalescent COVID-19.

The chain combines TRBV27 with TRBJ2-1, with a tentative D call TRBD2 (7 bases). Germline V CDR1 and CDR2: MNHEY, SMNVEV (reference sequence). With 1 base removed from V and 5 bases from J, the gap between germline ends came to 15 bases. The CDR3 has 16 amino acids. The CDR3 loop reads CASSLFPRGGHNEQFF. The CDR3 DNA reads TGTGCCAGCAGTTTATTCCCAAGGGGGGGCCACAATGAGCAGTTCTTC.

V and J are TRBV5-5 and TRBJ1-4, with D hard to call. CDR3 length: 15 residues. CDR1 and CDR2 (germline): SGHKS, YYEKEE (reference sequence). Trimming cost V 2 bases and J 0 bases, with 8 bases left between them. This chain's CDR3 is CASSFQAATNEKLFF. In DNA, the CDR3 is TGTGCCAGCAGCTTCCAGGCTGCAACTAATGAAAAACTGTTTTTT.

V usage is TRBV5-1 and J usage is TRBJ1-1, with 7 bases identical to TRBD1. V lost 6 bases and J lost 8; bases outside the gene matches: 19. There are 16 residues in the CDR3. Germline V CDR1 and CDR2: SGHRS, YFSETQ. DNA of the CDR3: TGCGCCAGCAATTGGGCCCCGGGACAGACCATAGGGGAAGCTTTCTTT. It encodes CASNWAPGQTIGEAFF.

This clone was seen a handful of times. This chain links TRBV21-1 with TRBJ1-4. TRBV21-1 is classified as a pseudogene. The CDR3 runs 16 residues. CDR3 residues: CASSKVGFRGLEKLFF. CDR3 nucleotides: TGTGCCAGCAGCAAAGTAGGCTTTCGGGGTTTGGAAAAACTGTTTTTT.

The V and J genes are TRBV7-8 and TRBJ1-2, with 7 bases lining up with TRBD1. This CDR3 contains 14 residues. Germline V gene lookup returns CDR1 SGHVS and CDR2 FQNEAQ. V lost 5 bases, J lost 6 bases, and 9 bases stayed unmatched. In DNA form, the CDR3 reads TGTGCCAGCAGCCCGGTTGTAGGGGGCGATGGCTACACCTTC. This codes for CASSPVVGGDGYTF.

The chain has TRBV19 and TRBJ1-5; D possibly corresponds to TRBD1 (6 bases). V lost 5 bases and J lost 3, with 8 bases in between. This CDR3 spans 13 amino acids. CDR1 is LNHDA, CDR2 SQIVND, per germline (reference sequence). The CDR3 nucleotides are TGTGCCAGTAGTCGACAGGCCAATCAGCCCCAGCATTTT. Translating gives CASSRQANQPQHF. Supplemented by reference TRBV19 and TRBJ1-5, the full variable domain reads DGGITQSPKYLFRKEGQNVTLSCEQNLNHDAMYWYRQDPGQGLRLIYYSQIVNDFQKGDIAEGYSVSREKKESFPLTVTSAQKNPTAFYLCASSRQANQPQHFGDGTRLSIL.

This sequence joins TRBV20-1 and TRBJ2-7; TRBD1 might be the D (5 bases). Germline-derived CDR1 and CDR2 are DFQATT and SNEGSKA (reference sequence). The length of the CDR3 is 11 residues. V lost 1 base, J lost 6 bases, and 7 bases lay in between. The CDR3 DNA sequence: TGCAGTGCTAGAGGGGGCATCGAGCAGTACTTC. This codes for CSARGGIEQYF.

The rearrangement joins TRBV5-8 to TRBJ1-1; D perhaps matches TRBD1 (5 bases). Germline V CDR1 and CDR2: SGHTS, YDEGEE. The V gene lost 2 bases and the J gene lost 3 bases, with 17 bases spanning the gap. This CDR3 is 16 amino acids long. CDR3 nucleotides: TGTGCCAGCAGCTTTTTGGACACTCAAAGGGACACTGAAGCTTTCTTT. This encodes CASSFLDTQRDTEAFF.

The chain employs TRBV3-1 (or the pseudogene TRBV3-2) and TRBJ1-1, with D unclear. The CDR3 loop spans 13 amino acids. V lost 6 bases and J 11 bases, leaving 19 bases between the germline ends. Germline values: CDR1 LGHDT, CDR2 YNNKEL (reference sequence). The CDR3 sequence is CASRKERRDRAFF. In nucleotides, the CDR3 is TGTGCCAGCAGAAAGGAGAGGAGGGATCGGGCTTTCTTT.